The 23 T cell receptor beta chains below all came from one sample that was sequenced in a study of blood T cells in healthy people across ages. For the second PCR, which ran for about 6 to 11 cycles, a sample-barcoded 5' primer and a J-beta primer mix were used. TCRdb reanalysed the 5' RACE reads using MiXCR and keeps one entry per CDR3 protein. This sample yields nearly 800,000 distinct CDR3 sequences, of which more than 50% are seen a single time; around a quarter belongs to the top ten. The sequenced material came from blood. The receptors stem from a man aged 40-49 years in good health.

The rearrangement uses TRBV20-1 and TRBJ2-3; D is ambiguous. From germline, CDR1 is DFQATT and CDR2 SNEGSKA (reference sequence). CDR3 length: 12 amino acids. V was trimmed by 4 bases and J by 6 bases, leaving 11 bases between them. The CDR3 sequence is CSAKKFSDTQYF. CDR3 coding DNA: TGCAGTGCTAAGAAGTTTTCTGATACGCAGTATTTT.

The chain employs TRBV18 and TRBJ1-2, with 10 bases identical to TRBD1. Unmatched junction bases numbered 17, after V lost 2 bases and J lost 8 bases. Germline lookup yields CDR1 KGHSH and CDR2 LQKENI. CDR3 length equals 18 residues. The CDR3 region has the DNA TGTGCCAGCTCACCAAATTCAGATGGACAGGGGGAAAGAGCGGGCTACACCTTC. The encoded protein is CASSPNSDGQGERAGYTF.

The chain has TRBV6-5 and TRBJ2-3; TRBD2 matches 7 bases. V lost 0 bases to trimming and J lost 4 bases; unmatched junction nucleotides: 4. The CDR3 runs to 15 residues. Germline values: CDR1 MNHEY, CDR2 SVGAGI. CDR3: CASSYSPTSPDTQYF. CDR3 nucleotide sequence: TGTGCCAGCAGTTACTCTCCGACTAGCCCAGATACGCAGTATTTT.

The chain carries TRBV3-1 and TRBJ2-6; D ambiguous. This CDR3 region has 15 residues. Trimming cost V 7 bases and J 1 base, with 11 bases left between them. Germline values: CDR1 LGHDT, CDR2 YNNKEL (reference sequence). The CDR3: CASKTTLSGANVLTF. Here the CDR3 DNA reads TGTGCCAGCAAAACGACCCTGTCTGGGGCCAACGTCCTGACTTTC.

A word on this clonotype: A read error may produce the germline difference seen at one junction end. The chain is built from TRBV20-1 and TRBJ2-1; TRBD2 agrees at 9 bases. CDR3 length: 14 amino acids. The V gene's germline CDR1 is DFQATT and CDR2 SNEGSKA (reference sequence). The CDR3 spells CSARAGGGGSGQFF. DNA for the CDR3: TGTAGTGCTAGAGCCGGCGGGGGGGGCTCAGGGCAGTTCTTC.

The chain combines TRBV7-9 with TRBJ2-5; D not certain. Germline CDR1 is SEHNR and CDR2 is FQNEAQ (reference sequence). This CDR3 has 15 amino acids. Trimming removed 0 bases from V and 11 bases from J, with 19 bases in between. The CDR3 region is CASSLAGNKGHEQYF. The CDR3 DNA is TGTGCCAGCAGCTTAGCGGGGAACAAAGGTCATGAGCAGTACTTC.

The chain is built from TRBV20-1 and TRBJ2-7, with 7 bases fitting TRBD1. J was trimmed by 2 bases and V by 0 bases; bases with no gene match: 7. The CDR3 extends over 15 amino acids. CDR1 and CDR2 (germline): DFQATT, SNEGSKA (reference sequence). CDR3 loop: CSAREATGSAYEQYF. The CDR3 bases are TGCAGTGCTAGAGAGGCGACAGGGAGTGCCTACGAGCAGTACTTC.

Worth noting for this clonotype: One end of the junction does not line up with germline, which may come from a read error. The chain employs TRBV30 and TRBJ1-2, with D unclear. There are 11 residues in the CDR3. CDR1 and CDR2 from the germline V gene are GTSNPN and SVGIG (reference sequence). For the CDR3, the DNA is TGTGCCCGGAGTAGGTCGTATGGCTACACCTTC. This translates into CARSRSYGYTF.

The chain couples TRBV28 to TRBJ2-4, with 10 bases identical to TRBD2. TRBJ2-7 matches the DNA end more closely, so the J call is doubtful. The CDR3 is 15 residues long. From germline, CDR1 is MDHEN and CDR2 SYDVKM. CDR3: CASSPASGSSYEQYF. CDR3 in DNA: TGTGCCAGCAGTCCCGCTAGCGGGAGTAGTTACGAGCAGTACTTC.

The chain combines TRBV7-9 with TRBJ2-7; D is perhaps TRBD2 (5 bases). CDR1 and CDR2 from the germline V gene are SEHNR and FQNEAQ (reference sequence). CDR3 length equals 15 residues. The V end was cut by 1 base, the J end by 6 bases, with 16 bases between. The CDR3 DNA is TGTGCCAGCAGCTTAGGTGCGGGCAGGAGTGTCGAGCAGTACTTC. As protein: CASSLGAGRSVEQYF.

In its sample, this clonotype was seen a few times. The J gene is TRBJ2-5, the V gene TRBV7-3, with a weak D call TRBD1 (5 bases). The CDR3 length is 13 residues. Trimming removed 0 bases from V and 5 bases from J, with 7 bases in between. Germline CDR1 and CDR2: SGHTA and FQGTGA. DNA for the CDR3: TGTGCCAGCAGCTTAACCAGACAGGAGACCCAGTACTTC. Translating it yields CASSLTRQETQYF.

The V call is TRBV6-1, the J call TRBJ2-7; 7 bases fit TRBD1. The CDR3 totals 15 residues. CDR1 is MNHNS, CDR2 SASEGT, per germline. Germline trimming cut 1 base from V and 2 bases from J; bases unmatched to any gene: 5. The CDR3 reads CASSEEAGGTYEQYF. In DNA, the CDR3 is TGTGCCAGCAGTGAAGAGGCAGGGGGTACCTACGAGCAGTACTTC.

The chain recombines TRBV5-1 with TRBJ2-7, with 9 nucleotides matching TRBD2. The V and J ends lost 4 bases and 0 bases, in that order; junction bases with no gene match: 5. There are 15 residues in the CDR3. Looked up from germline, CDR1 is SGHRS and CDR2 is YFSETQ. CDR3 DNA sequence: TGCGCCAGCAGCATATCTAGCGGGAACTCCTACGAGCAGTACTTC. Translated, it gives CASSISSGNSYEQYF.

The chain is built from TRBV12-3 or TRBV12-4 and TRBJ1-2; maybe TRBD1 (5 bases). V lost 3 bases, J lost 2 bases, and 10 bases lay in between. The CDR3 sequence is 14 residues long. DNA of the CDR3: TGTGCCAGCAGTTTTGGACGGGGGAACTATGGCTACACCTTC. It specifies CASSFGRGNYGYTF.

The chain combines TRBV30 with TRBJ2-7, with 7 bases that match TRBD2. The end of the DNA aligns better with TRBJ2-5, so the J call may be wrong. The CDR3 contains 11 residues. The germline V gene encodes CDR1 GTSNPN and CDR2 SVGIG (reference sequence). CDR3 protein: CAQGLQETQYF. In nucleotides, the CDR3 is TGTGCCCAGGGACTACAAGAGACCCAGTACTTC.

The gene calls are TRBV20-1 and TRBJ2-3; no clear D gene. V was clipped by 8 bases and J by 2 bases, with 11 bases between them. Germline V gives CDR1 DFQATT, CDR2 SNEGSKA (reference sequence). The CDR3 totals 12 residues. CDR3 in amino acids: CSTPSATDTQYF. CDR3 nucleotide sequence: TGCAGTACACCAAGTGCCACAGATACGCAGTATTTT.

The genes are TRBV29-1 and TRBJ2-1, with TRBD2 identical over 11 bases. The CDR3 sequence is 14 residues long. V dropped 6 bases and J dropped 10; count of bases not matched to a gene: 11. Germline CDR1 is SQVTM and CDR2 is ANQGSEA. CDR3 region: CSVAGTSGTKEQFF. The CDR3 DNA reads TGCAGCGTGGCCGGGACTAGCGGAACCAAGGAGCAGTTCTTC.

The CDR3: CSARTRGVQYF. As DNA, the CDR3 is TGCAGTGCTAGGACGCGGGGTGTTCAGTATTTT. The chain carries TRBV20-1 and TRBJ2-3; perhaps TRBD2 as D (6 bases). The V and J ends lost 3 bases and 12 bases respectively, with 13 bases between them. The CDR3 runs 11 residues. Germline CDR1 reads DFQATT; CDR2 reads SNEGSKA (reference sequence).

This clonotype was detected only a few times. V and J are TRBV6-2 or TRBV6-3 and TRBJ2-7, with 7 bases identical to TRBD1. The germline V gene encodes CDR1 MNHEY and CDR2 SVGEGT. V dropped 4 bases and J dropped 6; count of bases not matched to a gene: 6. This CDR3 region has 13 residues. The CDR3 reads CASSSDRATEQYF. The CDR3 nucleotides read TGTGCCAGCAGTTCCGACAGGGCCACCGAGCAGTACTTC.

The CDR3 here is CASSLAGSMDEQYF. Written as DNA, the CDR3 is TGTGCCAGCAGCTTGGCAGGGTCAATGGACGAGCAGTACTTC. This rearrangement joins TRBV7-9 to TRBJ2-5; D perhaps matches TRBD1 (5 bases). The tail of the sequence fits TRBJ2-7 better, so the J call may be wrong. This CDR3 region has 14 residues. Germline V gene lookup returns CDR1 SEHNR and CDR2 FQNEAQ (reference sequence).

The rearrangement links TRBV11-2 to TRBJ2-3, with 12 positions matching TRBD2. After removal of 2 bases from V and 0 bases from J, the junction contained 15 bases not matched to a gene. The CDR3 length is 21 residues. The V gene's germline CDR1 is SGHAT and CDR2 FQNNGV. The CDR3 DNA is TGTGCCAGCAGCTTAAAATCCCTAGCGGGAGGGCTTATCTTCAGCACAGATACGCAGTATTTT. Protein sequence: CASSLKSLAGGLIFSTDTQYF.

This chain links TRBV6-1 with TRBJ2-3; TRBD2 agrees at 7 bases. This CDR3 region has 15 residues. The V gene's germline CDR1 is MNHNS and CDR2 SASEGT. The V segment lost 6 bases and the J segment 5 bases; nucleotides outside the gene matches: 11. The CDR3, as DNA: TGTGCCAGCAGCCTTTGGCGGGAGTATGTAGATACGCAGTATTTT. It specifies CASSLWREYVDTQYF.

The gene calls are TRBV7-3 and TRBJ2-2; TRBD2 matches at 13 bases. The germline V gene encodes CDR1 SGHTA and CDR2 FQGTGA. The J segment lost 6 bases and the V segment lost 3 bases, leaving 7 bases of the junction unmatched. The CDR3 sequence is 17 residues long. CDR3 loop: CASSLSSGLAGPGELFF. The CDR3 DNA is TGTGCCAGCAGCTTGAGTTCGGGACTAGCGGGACCCGGGGAGCTGTTTTTT.